These 19 T cell receptor beta chains were all obtained from the same sample, sequenced in a study of blood T cell repertoires in COVID-19. Method: immunoSEQ multiplex PCR; TCRdb's copy keeps in-frame clones and lacks some. The data hold 300,000 to 500,000 clones, with roughly 90% observed a single time. Sequenced sample: PBMCs or T cells enriched from blood (not recorded which). These receptors were taken from a woman aged 30 to 39 with acute COVID-19.

The chain recombines TRBV5-1 with TRBJ1-1; a weak D match, TRBD1 (6 bases). Trimming removed 7 bases at V and 4 bases at J, with 23 bases between. Germline CDR1 SGHRS, CDR2 YFSETQ. There are 16 residues in the CDR3. In DNA, the CDR3 is TGCGCCAGCTTCCCGGGGACAAGGGGCCCGGGCACTGAAGCTTTCTTT. This sequence encodes CASFPGTRGPGTEAFF. Together with reference TRBV5-1 and TRBJ1-1, the CDR3 gives the full variable domain: KAGVTQTPRYLIKTRGQQVTLSCSPISGHRSVSWYQQTPGQGLQFLFEYFSETQRNKGNFPGRFSGRQFSNSRSEMNVSTLELGDSALYLCASFPGTRGPGTEAFFGQGTRLTVV.

The V call is TRBV5-1, the J call TRBJ2-7; 7 nucleotides agree with TRBD2. The CDR3 totals 15 residues. Germline values: CDR1 SGHRS, CDR2 YFSETQ. V was clipped by 4 bases and J by 3 bases; unmatched bases: 10. CDR3 sequence (DNA): TGCGCCAGCAGCGACCGGGGAGGGACCATCTACGAGCAGTACTTC. This gives the protein CASSDRGGTIYEQYF.

This chain joins TRBV7-9 and TRBJ1-2, with a weak D call TRBD1 (5 bases). V was trimmed by 5 bases and J by 0 bases, leaving 16 bases between them. Germline V CDR1 and CDR2: SEHNR, FQNEAQ (reference sequence). The CDR3 covers 16 residues. The CDR3 reads CASSPQGVAANYGYTF. The CDR3 region has the DNA TGTGCCAGCAGCCCCCAGGGTGTGGCCGCTAACTATGGCTACACCTTC.

This clone came up a few times. V gene TRBV18 combines with J gene TRBJ1-1; D ambiguous. CDR1 KGHSH and CDR2 LQKENI come from the germline V gene. This CDR3 region has 14 residues. V lost 3 bases and J 7 bases, leaving 15 bases between the germline ends. CDR3: CASSPLDSLYEAFF. The CDR3, as DNA: TGTGCCAGCTCACCGCTGGACTCCTTGTATGAAGCTTTCTTT.

The chain joins TRBV15 to TRBJ2-2; D is possibly TRBD1 (5 bases). This CDR3 contains 17 residues. Between the trimmed V and J ends, which lost 2 bases and 5 bases, there was a span of 18 bases. Germline V CDR1 and CDR2: LNHNV, YYDKDF (reference sequence). DNA of the CDR3: TGTGCCACCAGCAGATCGCAGGGCTCGGTAGTTACCGGGGAGCTGTTTTTT. Translating it yields CATSRSQGSVVTGELFF.

The chain recombines TRBV14 with TRBJ1-3; no reliable D call. Germline V lookup: CDR1 SGHDN, CDR2 FVKESK. The CDR3 contains 17 residues. The V and J ends lost 4 bases and 0 bases respectively, with 16 bases between them. The CDR3 loop is CASSLYRILSSGNTIYF. The CDR3 nucleotides are TGTGCCAGCAGCCTTTACAGAATCTTAAGCTCTGGAAACACCATATATTTT. The full variable domain, completed using reference TRBV14 and TRBJ1-3, is EAGVTQFPSHSVIEKGQTVTLRCDPISGHDNLYWYRRVMGKEIKFLLHFVKESKQDESGMPNNRFLAERTGGTYSTLKVQPAELEDSGVYFCASSLYRILSSGNTIYFGEGSWLTVV.

The V call is TRBV9, the J call TRBJ1-2, with 7 bases aligning to TRBD1. CDR1 is SGDLS, CDR2 YYNGEE, per germline. J gave up 7 bases and V 3 bases, and 3 bases lay outside the gene matches. The CDR3 contains 12 residues. The CDR3 region has the DNA TGTGCCAGCAGCGGGAACAGGGGTGGCTACACCTTC. Translating gives CASSGNRGGYTF.

The rearrangement uses TRBV5-1 and TRBJ2-7; TRBD1 matches 7 bases. The ends lost 9 bases at V and 4 bases at J; junction bases unmatched: 13. Germline assignment: CDR1 SGHRS and CDR2 YFSETQ. CDR3 length equals 14 residues. This CDR3 reads CAIRTGQRGYEQYF. Written as DNA, the CDR3 is TGCGCCATCCGTACGGGACAGCGAGGATACGAGCAGTACTTC.

The CDR3 protein is CASNGQGDNYGYTF. The CDR3 coding sequence is TGTGCCAGCAACGGACAGGGAGATAACTATGGCTACACCTTC. V is TRBV7-2 and J is TRBJ1-2; 8 bases agree with TRBD1. This CDR3 comprises 14 residues. V lost 7 bases and J lost 1; bases outside the gene matches: 5. Germline CDR1 reads SGHTA; CDR2 reads FQGNSA.

This clone was picked up a small number of times. The chain combines TRBV5-1 with TRBJ1-2, with 9 bases lining up with TRBD1. The CDR3 is 13 residues long. V trimming: 0 bases; J trimming: 13 bases; junction bases outside the gene matches: 7. The germline V gene encodes CDR1 SGHRS and CDR2 YFSETQ. The CDR3 loop reads CASSLAQQGASTF. The CDR3 DNA sequence: TGCGCCAGCAGCTTGGCACAACAGGGGGCTTCCACCTTC.

The genes are TRBV5-1 and TRBJ1-1, with D possibly matching TRBD1 (5 bases). The CDR3 has 15 amino acids. The V and J ends lost 0 bases and 3 bases respectively, with 12 bases between them. The germline gives CDR1 SGHRS, CDR2 YFSETQ. CDR3 sequence reads: CASSLVVGTDTEAFF. CDR3 DNA: TGCGCCAGCAGCTTGGTTGTAGGGACTGACACTGAAGCTTTCTTT.

The J gene is TRBJ1-1, the V gene TRBV5-1; no clear D. The ends were cut back, 1 base at V and 4 bases at J, with 8 bases in the middle. The CDR3 length is 13 residues. In germline, CDR1 is SGHRS, CDR2 YFSETQ. Here the CDR3 DNA reads TGCGCCAGCAGCTTGTCCCAGATCACTGAAGCTTTCTTT. Amino acid sequence: CASSLSQITEAFF. Drawing the rest from reference TRBV5-1 and TRBJ1-1, the complete variable domain is KAGVTQTPRYLIKTRGQQVTLSCSPISGHRSVSWYQQTPGQGLQFLFEYFSETQRNKGNFPGRFSGRQFSNSRSEMNVSTLELGDSALYLCASSLSQITEAFFGQGTRLTVV.

This chain uses TRBV9 with TRBJ2-1, with 10 bases identical to TRBD2. Germline assignment: CDR1 SGDLS and CDR2 YYNGEE. Losses at the gene ends were 0 bases for V and 7 bases for J; bases not matched to a gene: 7. This CDR3 contains 16 residues. CDR3 sequence reads: CASSVGSSGGRNEQFF. The CDR3 DNA sequence: TGTGCCAGCAGCGTAGGCTCTAGCGGGGGCCGAAATGAGCAGTTCTTC.

Concerning this clone: The same CDR3 can be traced to other DNA sequences in this sample. The chain joins TRBV5-1 to TRBJ2-1; D not certain. CDR3 length equals 12 residues. Between the trimmed V and J ends, which lost 4 bases and 7 bases, there was a span of 9 bases. The V gene's germline CDR1 is SGHRS and CDR2 YFSETQ. CDR3 protein: CASSLPGNEQFF. As DNA, the CDR3 is TGCGCCAGCAGCCTGCCAGGTAATGAGCAGTTCTTC.

CDR3 coding DNA: TGTGCCAGTAGTCTCGATCCCAGAATCTATGGCTACACCTTC. This codes for CASSLDPRIYGYTF. The V and J genes are TRBV19 and TRBJ1-2, with unresolved D. Germline CDR1 and CDR2: LNHDA and SQIVND (reference sequence). Trimming removed 5 bases at V and 4 bases at J, with 14 bases between. The CDR3 has 14 amino acids. Using reference TRBV19 and TRBJ1-2 for the parts outside the CDR3, the full variable domain is DGGITQSPKYLFRKEGQNVTLSCEQNLNHDAMYWYRQDPGQGLRLIYYSQIVNDFQKGDIAEGYSVSREKKESFPLTVTSAQKNPTAFYLCASSLDPRIYGYTFGSGTRLTVV.

This chain uses TRBV27 with TRBJ1-2; the match to TRBD1 covers 12 bases. The CDR3 totals 14 residues. The V gene's germline CDR1 is MNHEY and CDR2 SMNVEV (reference sequence). Trimming took 3 bases from V and 8 from J; bases not matched to a gene: 4. CDR3 DNA sequence: TGTGCCAGCAGTTTGGGGACAGGGGGCACGGGCTACACCTTC. Amino acid sequence: CASSLGTGGTGYTF.

The gene calls are TRBV3-1 (or the pseudogene TRBV3-2) and TRBJ2-3, with TRBD2 identical over 16 bases. CDR3 length: 17 residues. The trim removed 4 bases at V and 4 bases at J, leaving 5 bases unmatched. Germline CDR1 reads LGHDT; CDR2 reads YNNKEL (reference sequence). The CDR3 region is CASSPGTSGGASDTQYF. CDR3 DNA sequence: TGTGCCAGCAGCCCCGGGACTAGCGGGGGGGCCTCAGATACGCAGTATTTT.

The chain has TRBV27 and TRBJ1-6; D unclear. Germline loops: CDR1 MNHEY, CDR2 SMNVEV (reference sequence). Deletions cut 7 bases from V and 10 bases from J, with 14 bases between. The CDR3 consists of 13 residues. CDR3 DNA: TGTGCCAGCACGCAACGGGTTATCTCACCCCTCCACTTT. It encodes CASTQRVISPLHF.

DNA of the CDR3: TGTGCCACCAGTGAGAGCGGGGTAGCCAAAAACATTCAGTACTTC. Translating gives CATSESGVAKNIQYF. The chain uses TRBV24-1 and TRBJ2-4; 7 bases map to TRBD2. CDR3 length: 15 residues. The V gene end was trimmed by 4 bases and the J gene end by 0 bases; junction bases not matched to a gene: 2. Germline V gene lookup returns CDR1 KGHDR and CDR2 SFDVKD.